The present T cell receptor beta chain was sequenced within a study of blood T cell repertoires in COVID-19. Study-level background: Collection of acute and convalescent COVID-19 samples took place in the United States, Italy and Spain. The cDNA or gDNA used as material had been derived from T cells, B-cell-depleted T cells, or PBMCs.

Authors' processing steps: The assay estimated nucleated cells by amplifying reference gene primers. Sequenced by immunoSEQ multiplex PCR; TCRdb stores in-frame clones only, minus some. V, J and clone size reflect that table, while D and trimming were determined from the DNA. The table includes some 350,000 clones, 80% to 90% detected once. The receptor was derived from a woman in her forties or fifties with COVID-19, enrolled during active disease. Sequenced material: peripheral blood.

CDR3 DNA: TGTGCCACTAAAGGGGGAGGGGCCCCCGGGGACAATGAGCAGTTCTTC. Encoded protein: CATKGGGAPGDNEQFF. This chain uses TRBV10-3 with TRBJ2-1; tentative D call: TRBD2 (7 bases). This CDR3 has 16 amino acids. Germline assignment: CDR1 ENHRY and CDR2 SYGVKD. V was shortened by 10 bases and J by 5 bases, with 24 bases between the two germline ends.